This T cell receptor (beta chain) emerged from a study of CD8+ T cells in alopecia areata. Study observations and caveats: Scalp sequencing captures resident alphabeta T cells of normal skin too. Compared with normal scalp, lesional scalp had higher clonality and more expanded CD8+ clones.

RNA extraction was followed by reverse transcription into cDNA, which acted as the sequencing template. Assay: immunoSEQ multiplex PCR; the TCRdb copy retains only in-frame clones and omits some. The table has 150,000 or so clones, about 87% seen once. Of note for this clone: Its antigen is still unknown.

Germline lookup yields CDR1 MNHEY and CDR2 SVGAGI. CDR3 length: 13 residues. Trimming pared 9 bases from V and 6 bases from J, leaving 15 bases between. The origin of this receptor is a human donor with alopecia areata. V and J are TRBV6-5 and TRBJ2-1; D possibly corresponds to TRBD1 (6 bases). The sample in question was CD8+ T cells sorted from blood, obtained at week 0. Here the CDR3 reads CASEGQGGNEQFF. CDR3 sequence (DNA): TGTGCCAGTGAGGGCCAAGGGGGCAATGAGCAGTTCTTC.